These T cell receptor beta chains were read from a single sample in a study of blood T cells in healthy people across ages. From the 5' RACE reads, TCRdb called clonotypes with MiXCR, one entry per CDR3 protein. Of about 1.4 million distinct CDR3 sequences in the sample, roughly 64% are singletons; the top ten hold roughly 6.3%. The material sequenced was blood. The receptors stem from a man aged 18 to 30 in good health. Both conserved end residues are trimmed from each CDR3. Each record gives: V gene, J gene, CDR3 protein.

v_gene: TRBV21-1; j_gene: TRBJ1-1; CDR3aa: ASSKGDCRPGAF
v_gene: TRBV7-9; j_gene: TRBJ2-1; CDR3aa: ASSPTAGGEQF
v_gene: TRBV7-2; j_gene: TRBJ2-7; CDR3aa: ASSLESRGAGEQY
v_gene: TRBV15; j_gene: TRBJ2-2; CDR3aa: ATSYGRANTGELF
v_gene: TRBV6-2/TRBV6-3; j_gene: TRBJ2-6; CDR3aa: ASIGIGGRLGANVLT
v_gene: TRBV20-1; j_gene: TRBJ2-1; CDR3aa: SARSSGYSYNEQF
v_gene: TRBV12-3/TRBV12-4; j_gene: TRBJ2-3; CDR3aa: ASRLLTGGTDTQY
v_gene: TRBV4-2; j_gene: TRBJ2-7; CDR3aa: ASSHPWWFGSGSPYEQY
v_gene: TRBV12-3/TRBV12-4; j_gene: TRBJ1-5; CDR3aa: ASSPGTGEGQPQH
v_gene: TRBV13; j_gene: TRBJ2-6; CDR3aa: ASSSLSFSGANVPT
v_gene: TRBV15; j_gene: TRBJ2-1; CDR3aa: ATSRDPATDNEQF
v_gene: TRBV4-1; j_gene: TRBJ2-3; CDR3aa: ASARKGLADSTDTQY
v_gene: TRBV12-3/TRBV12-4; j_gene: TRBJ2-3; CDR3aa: ASSLRTGDTDTQY
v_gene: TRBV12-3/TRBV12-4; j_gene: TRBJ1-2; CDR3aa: ASSPGHFGGYT
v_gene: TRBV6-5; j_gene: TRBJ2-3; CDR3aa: ASSYAGQSTDTQY
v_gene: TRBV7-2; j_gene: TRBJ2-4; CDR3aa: ASSLAGTANIRY
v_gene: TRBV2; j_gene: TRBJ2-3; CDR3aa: ASSPRPRDGYSDTQY
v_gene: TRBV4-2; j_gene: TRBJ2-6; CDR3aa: ASSPHIGVYFSGANVLT
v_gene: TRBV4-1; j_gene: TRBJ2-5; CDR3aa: ASSQETLLAGGQETQY
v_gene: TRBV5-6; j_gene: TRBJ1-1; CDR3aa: ASSGWWADVTMNTEAF
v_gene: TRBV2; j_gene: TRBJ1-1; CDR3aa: ASSARDRSNTEAF
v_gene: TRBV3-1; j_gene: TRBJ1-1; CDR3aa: ASSQGQAGTEAF
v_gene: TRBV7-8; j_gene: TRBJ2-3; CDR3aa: ASSFTSGGADTQY
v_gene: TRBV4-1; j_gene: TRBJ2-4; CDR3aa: ASSQDASPGIAKNIQY
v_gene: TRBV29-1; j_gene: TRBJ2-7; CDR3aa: SVEEGLRSSYNEQY
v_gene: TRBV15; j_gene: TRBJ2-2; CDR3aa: ATSRTGGALPTGELF
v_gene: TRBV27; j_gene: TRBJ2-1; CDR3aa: ASSLRVTYNEQF
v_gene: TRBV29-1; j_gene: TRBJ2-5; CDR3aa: SVAVQDRGFQETQY
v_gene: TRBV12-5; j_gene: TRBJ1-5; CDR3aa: ASGPVGDYQPQH
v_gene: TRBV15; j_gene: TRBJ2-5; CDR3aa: ATSRRDSPHETQY
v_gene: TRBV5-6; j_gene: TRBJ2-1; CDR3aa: ASSRRGGTFAEQF
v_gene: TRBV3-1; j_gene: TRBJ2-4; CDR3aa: ASSPFPGSGIQY
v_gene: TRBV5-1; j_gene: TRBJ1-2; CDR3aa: ASSLHPIYYGYT
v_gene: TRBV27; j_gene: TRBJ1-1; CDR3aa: ASLQGGGTEAF
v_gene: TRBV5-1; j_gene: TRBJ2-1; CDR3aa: ASSSGLSEQF
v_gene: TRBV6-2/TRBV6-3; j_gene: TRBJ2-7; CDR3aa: ASSYSTSGTGSYEQY
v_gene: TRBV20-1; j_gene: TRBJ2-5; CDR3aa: SAMWGSRAQY
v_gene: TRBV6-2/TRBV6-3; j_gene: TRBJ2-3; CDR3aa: ASSYHLEAQY
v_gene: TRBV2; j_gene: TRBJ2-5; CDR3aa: ASSGTLPELETQY
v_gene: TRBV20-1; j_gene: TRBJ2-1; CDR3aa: SQSNLAGSYNEQF
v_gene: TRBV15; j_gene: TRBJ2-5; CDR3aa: ATSTSGGREETQY
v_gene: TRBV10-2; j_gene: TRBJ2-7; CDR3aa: ASSELETSGISYEQY
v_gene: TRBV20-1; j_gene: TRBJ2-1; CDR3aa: SAYPQINRDAYPYNEQF
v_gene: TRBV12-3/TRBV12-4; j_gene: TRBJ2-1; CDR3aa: ASSLTSGNEQF
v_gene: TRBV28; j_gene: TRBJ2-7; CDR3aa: ATKGTSGGAWYEQY